Listed below are T cell receptor beta chains from one sample, sequenced in a study of spatial heterogeneity in lung cancer. One entry per CDR3 protein results from TCRdb running MiXCR on the 5' RACE reads. Of under 50,000 distinct CDR3 sequences in the sample, 5.2% were seen once. The sequencing used PBMCs, collected at surgery. The origin of the receptors is a female donor with early-stage non-small cell lung cancer. The conserved cysteine and the conserved F or W are not part of the CDR3 here.

V gene: TRBV19; J gene: TRBJ1-5; CDR3 protein: ASSIRDNGPPGDQPQH
V gene: TRBV7-9; J gene: TRBJ2-1; CDR3 protein: ASSFGQDGQF
V gene: TRBV6-5; J gene: TRBJ2-1; CDR3 protein: ASSLASADYNEQF
V gene: TRBV7-9; J gene: TRBJ1-1; CDR3 protein: ASSPASWGGEAF
V gene: TRBV4-1; J gene: TRBJ1-5; CDR3 protein: ASSQERGVSNQPQH
V gene: TRBV11-3; J gene: TRBJ1-1; CDR3 protein: ASSLGRTAKAF
V gene: TRBV27; J gene: TRBJ2-7; CDR3 protein: ASSPSGGPRGYEQY
V gene: TRBV3-1; J gene: TRBJ2-3; CDR3 protein: ASSQRTAASTDTQY
V gene: TRBV20-1; J gene: TRBJ1-2; CDR3 protein: SARARTYGYT
V gene: TRBV4-1; J gene: TRBJ2-7; CDR3 protein: ASSFRAGESYEQY
V gene: TRBV6-6; J gene: TRBJ2-3; CDR3 protein: ASSRGLAASTDTQY
V gene: TRBV9; J gene: TRBJ1-1; CDR3 protein: ASSQGQGNTEAF
V gene: TRBV19; J gene: TRBJ2-7; CDR3 protein: ASSLLGSYEQY
V gene: TRBV12-3/TRBV12-4; J gene: TRBJ1-5; CDR3 protein: ASSRSQPGQGFFHSNQPQH
V gene: TRBV18; J gene: TRBJ2-7; CDR3 protein: ASSPGTGNEQY
V gene: TRBV27; J gene: TRBJ2-7; CDR3 protein: ASRSGTGLEQY
V gene: TRBV6-6; J gene: TRBJ2-1; CDR3 protein: ASRISTGPGRREQF
V gene: TRBV5-1; J gene: TRBJ1-6; CDR3 protein: ASSADRVGSPLH
V gene: TRBV20-1; J gene: TRBJ1-4; CDR3 protein: SARSTIRNEKLF
V gene: TRBV12-3/TRBV12-4; J gene: TRBJ2-6; CDR3 protein: ASSFGQGKSGANVLT
V gene: TRBV12-3/TRBV12-4; J gene: TRBJ1-2; CDR3 protein: ASSLGWVSEGYT
V gene: TRBV6-2/TRBV6-3; J gene: TRBJ2-7; CDR3 protein: ASNTGGTSYYYEQY
V gene: TRBV6-2/TRBV6-3; J gene: TRBJ2-1; CDR3 protein: ASRRQGAFNEQF
V gene: TRBV25-1; J gene: TRBJ2-1; CDR3 protein: ASSDLPGLEQF
V gene: TRBV28; J gene: TRBJ2-7; CDR3 protein: ASNWGRGTYEQY
V gene: TRBV5-4; J gene: TRBJ2-3; CDR3 protein: ASSFPRDTQY
V gene: TRBV5-1; J gene: TRBJ2-4; CDR3 protein: ASSLGDRLAKNIQY
V gene: TRBV20-1; J gene: TRBJ2-3; CDR3 protein: SARGKSTDTQY
V gene: TRBV7-3; J gene: TRBJ2-5; CDR3 protein: ASSLTSGEEETQY
V gene: TRBV2; J gene: TRBJ1-5; CDR3 protein: ASSGGVSQPQH